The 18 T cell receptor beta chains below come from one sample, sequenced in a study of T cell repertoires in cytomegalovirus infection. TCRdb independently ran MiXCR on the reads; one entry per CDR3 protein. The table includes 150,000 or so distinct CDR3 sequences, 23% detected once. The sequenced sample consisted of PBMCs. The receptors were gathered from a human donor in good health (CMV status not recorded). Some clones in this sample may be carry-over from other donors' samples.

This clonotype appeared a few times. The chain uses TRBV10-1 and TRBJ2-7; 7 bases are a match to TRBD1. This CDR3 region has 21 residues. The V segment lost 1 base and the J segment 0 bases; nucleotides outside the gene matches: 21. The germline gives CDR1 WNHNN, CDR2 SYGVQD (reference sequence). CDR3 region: CASSELPNRGNLTPSSYEQYF. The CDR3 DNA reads TGCGCCAGCAGTGAGTTGCCAAACAGGGGAAATTTGACGCCTAGCTCCTACGAGCAGTACTTC.

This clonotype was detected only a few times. DNA of the CDR3: TGTGCCAGCAGCTTAGCCCCACAGAACACTGAAGCTTTCTTT. Amino acids: CASSLAPQNTEAFF. The chain has TRBV7-8 and TRBJ1-1; D call uncertain. The CDR3 loop spans 14 amino acids. With 0 bases removed from V and 1 base from J, the gap between germline ends came to 6 bases. Germline V lookup: CDR1 SGHVS, CDR2 FQNEAQ.

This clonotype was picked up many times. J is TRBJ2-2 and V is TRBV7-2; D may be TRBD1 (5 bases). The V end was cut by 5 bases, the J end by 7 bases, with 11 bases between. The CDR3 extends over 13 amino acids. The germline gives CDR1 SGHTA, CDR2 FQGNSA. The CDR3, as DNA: TGTGCCAGCAGCGCCAGGGTTGGCGGGGAGCTGTTTTTT. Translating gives CASSARVGGELFF.

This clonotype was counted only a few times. CDR3 sequence (DNA): TGTGCCAGCAGCTTAGGCACTAGCGGGAGGGCGTACCAAGAGACCCAGTACTTC. Its protein product is CASSLGTSGRAYQETQYF. The V and J genes are TRBV11-3 and TRBJ2-5, with 13 bases matching TRBD2. The CDR3 is 18 amino acids. J gave up 0 bases and V 1 base, and 5 bases lay outside the gene matches. Germline V CDR1 and CDR2: SGHNT, YENEEA.

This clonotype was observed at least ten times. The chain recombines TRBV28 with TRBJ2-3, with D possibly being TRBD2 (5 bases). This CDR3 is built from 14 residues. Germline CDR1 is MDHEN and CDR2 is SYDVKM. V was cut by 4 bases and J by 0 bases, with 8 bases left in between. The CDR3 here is CASSSTGSTDTQYF. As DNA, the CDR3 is TGTGCCAGCAGTTCTACGGGGAGCACAGATACGCAGTATTTT.

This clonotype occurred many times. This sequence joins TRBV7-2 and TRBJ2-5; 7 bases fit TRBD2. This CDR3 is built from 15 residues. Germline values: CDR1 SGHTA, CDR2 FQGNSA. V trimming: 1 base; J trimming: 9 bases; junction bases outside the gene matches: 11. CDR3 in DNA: TGTGCCAGCAGCTTAGAAGGACTAGGACCGGGGGCCCAGTACTTC. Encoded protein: CASSLEGLGPGAQYF.

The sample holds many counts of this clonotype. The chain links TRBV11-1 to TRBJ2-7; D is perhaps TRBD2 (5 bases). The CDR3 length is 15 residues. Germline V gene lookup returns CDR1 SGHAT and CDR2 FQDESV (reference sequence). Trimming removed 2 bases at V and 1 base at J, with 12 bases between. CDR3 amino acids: CASSLRGLESYEQYF. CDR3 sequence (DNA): TGTGCCAGCAGCTTAAGAGGGCTAGAGTCCTACGAGCAGTACTTC.

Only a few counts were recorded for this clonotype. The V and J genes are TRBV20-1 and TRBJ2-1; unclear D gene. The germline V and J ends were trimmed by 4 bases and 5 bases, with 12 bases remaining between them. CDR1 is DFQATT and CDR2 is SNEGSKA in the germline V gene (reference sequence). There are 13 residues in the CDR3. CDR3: CSANSGAHNEQFF. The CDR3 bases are TGCAGTGCTAACTCCGGAGCCCACAATGAGCAGTTCTTC.

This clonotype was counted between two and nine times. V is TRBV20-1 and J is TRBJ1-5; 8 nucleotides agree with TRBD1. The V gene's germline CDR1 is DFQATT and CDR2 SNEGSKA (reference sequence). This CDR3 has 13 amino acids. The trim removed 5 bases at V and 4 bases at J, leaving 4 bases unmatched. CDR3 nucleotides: TGCAGTGCTCCGGACAGGGCGAATCAGCCCCAGCATTTT. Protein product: CSAPDRANQPQHF.

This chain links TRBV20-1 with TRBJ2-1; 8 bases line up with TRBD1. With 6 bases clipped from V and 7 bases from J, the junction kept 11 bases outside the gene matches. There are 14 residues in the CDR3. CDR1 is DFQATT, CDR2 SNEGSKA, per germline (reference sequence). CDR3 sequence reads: CSASPQGARNEQFF. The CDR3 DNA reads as TGCAGTGCAAGCCCCCAGGGGGCGCGAAATGAGCAGTTCTTC.

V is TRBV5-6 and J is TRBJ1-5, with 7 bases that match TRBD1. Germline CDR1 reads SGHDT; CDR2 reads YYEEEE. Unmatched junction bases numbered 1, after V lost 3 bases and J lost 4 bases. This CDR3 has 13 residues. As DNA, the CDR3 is TGTGCCAGCAGCTGGGGACAGAATCAGCCCCAGCATTTT. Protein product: CASSWGQNQPQHF.

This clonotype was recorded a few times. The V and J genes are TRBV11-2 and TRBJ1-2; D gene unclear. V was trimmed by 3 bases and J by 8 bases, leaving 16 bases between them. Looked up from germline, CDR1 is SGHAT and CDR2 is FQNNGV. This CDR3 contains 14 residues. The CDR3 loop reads CASSFLVKGGGYTF. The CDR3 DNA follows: TGTGCCAGCAGCTTTTTAGTTAAGGGTGGCGGCTACACCTTC.

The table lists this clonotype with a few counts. The CDR3 DNA is TGTGCCAGCTCACCGGGGCATAGCAATCAGCCCCAGCATTTT. Amino acid sequence: CASSPGHSNQPQHF. The V gene is TRBV18, the J gene TRBJ1-5; the D gene is possibly TRBD1 (5 bases). The CDR3 loop spans 14 amino acids. Germline V lookup: CDR1 KGHSH, CDR2 LQKENI. The V gene lost 3 bases and the J gene lost 0 bases, with 6 bases spanning the gap.

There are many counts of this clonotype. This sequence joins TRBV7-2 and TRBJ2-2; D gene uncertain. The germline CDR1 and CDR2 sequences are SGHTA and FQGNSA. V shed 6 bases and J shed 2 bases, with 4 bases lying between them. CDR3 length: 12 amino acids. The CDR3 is CASRGNTGELFF. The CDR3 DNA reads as TGTGCCAGCAGGGGTAACACCGGGGAGCTGTTTTTT.

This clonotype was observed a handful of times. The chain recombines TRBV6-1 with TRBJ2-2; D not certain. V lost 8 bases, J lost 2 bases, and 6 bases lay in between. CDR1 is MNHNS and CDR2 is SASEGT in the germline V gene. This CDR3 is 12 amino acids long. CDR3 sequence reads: CASGRNTGELFF. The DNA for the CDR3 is TGTGCCAGCGGCAGAAACACCGGGGAGCTGTTTTTT.

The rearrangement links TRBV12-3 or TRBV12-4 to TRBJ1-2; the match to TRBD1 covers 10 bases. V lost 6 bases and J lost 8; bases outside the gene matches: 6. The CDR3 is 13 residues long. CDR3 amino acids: CASRRQGAQGYTF. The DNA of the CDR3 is TGTGCCAGCAGAAGACAGGGGGCGCAAGGCTACACCTTC.

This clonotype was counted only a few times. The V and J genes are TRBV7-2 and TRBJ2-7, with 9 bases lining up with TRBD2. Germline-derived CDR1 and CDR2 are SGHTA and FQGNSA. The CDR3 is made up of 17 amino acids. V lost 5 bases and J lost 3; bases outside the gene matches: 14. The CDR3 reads CASSRGHEGLALYEQYF. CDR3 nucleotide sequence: TGTGCCAGCAGCAGAGGGCACGAGGGACTAGCCCTCTACGAGCAGTACTTC.

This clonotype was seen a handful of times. This chain's CDR3 is CASRTSHTRNRGYNEQFF. The CDR3 nucleotides read TGTGCCAGCAGAACCTCACACACAAGGAATAGGGGGTACAATGAGCAGTTCTTC. The genes are TRBV6-5 and TRBJ2-1; D perhaps matches TRBD1 (6 bases). CDR3 length: 18 amino acids. Germline V gene data show CDR1 as MNHEY and CDR2 as SVGAGI. Trimming shortened V by 6 bases and J by 4 bases, and 25 bases separated the two germline ends.